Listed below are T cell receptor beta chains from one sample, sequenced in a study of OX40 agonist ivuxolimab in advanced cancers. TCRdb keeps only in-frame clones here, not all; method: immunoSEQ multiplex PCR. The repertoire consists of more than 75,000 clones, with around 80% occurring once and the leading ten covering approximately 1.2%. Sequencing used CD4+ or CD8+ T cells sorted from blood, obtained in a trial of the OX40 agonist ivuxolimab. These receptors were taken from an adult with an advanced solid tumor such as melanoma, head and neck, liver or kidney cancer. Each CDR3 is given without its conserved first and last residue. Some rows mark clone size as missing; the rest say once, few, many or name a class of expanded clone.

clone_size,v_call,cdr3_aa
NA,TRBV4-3,ASSRGGRDQETQY
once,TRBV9,ASSTQTGGNEKLF
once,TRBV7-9,ASTTLLGLAGGTDTQY
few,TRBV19,ASNPNGEHPQY
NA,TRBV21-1,ASSNETRCQIDTGELF
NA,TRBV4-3,ASSQGLAGTSEQF
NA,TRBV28,ASSSNDRRSYT
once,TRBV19,ASTNPRGNTGELF
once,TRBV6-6,ASSYGTSGEVEQF
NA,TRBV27,ASSPIAGRSDTQY
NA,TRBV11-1,ASSPRDRETGELF
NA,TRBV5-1,ASSDGSSGNTIY
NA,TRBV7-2,ASSLGTSGRETQY
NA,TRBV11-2,ASSLENSPLH
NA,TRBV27,ASSSGSSYNSPLH
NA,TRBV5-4,ASSLAQGVLNTEAF
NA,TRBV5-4,ASSLQGRIQETQY
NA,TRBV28,ASSSPGGVSSYNEQF
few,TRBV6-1,ASSDIPGQGNYEQY
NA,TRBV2,ASTDDGYGYT
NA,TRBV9,ASSVATGLDEKLF
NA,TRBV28,ASSFDGSSGNTIY
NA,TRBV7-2,ASSSGVEQF
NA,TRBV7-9,ASSSTGTANTEAF
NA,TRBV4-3,ASSQGTGVNTGELF
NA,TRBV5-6,ASSRVDRFDSPLH
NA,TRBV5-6,ASSLGRVNYEQY
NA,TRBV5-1,ASSLGVSVTEAF
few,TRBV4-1,ASSPEVGELF
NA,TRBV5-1,ASSLWDRGQDTQY
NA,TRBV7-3,ASSRYTSHTGELF
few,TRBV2,ASSEQGPSNEKLF
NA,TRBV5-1,ASSLTPGGYT
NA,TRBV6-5,ASSYGGQGREKAF
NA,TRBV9,ASSPPPGPYYGYT
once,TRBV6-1,ASEPGTTPLH
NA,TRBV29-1,SGSVGRSVEQY
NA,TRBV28,ASSLGGRQETQY
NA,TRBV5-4,ASSPGQSEAF
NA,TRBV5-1,ASSLGLMNTEAF
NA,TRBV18,ASSLNRGQAEAF
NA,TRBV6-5,ASRRRDEQF
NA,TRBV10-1,ASSANSGLARGELF
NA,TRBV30,AWCPDSSYNEQF